This TCR beta chain was captured in a study of technical replicates of blood from a few donors. Produced via immunoSEQ multiplex PCR; TCRdb's table is partial and in-frame only. The data show 65,000 to 80,000 clones, around 96% seen once. V was pared by 4 bases and J by 7 bases, with 13 bases between. The germline V gene encodes CDR1 LNHNV and CDR2 YYDKDF (reference sequence). CDR3 size: 14 residues. The receptor's source is a human donor in good health. The specimen was T cells isolated from PBMCs. V usage is TRBV15 and J usage is TRBJ1-4, with TRBD1 as a possible D gene (5 bases). The CDR3 sequence: CATSIGRGTEKLFF. The CDR3 coding sequence is TGTGCCACCAGCATCGGGAGGGGTACTGAAAAACTGTTTTTT.